Below, 12 T cell receptor beta chains from the same sample are listed, as sequenced in a study of T cells in Graves' hyperthyroidism and ophthalmopathy. RNA transcripts yielded amplified TCR beta CDR3 regions. The HTBI primer set served for first-round RT-PCR of the TCR CDR3. From the multiplex PCR reads, TCRdb called clonotypes with MiXCR, one entry per CDR3 protein. Among about 690,000 distinct CDR3 sequences listed, 15% to 20% were seen once. The sample comprised blood. The receptors come from a man aged 45-65 years with Graves' hyperthyroidism.

Worth noting for this clonotype: At one of its ends the junction is not consistent with the germline gene, which may arise from a read error. The chain carries TRBV3-1 and TRBJ2-1; TRBD2 matches at 14 bases. This CDR3 has 16 amino acids. Germline CDR1 is LGHDT and CDR2 is YNNKEL (reference sequence). CDR3 loop: CASSQDRLAGGDDQFF. The CDR3 DNA is TGTGCCAGCAGCCAAGATAGACTAGCGGGAGGGGATGATCAGTTCTTC.

This clonotype has a count of ten or more. The gene calls are TRBV20-1 and TRBJ2-3; the D is unclear. Germline lookup yields CDR1 DFQATT and CDR2 SNEGSKA (reference sequence). The CDR3 is 13 residues long. V gave up 1 base and J gave up 8 bases, with 13 bases separating them. The chain's CDR3 is CSARASFGGTQYF. DNA for the CDR3: TGCAGTGCTAGAGCTTCCTTTGGCGGTACGCAGTATTTT.

There are many counts of this clonotype. The chain links TRBV7-9 to TRBJ2-6; D may correspond to TRBD1 or TRBD2 (5 bases each). The germline V and J ends were trimmed by 1 base and 4 bases, with 8 bases remaining between them. Germline assignment: CDR1 SEHNR and CDR2 FQNEAQ (reference sequence). The CDR3 sequence is 15 residues long. CDR3 amino acids: CASSLGGAGANVLTF. CDR3 nucleotides: TGTGCCAGCAGCTTAGGAGGGGCCGGGGCCAACGTCCTGACTTTC.

This clonotype was detected a few times. This may arise from a read error, as a much more abundant clone is one base away. This rearrangement joins TRBV24-1 to TRBJ2-3; the match to TRBD2 covers 8 bases. CDR1 is KGHDR, CDR2 SFDVKD, per germline. The CDR3 runs 15 residues. The CDR3 nucleotides are TGTGCCACCAGTGATTTAGGCGCGGGAGGAGATGCGCAGTATTTT. Translating gives CATSDLGAGGDAQYF.

This clonotype was picked up many times. The chain has TRBV30 and TRBJ2-7; 8 positions agree with TRBD2. CDR3 size: 12 residues. V trimming: 2 bases; J trimming: 6 bases; junction bases outside the gene matches: 3. Germline lookup yields CDR1 GTSNPN and CDR2 SVGIG (reference sequence). The CDR3 sequence is CAWSLGLAEQYF. DNA of the CDR3: TGTGCCTGGAGTCTCGGACTAGCCGAGCAGTACTTC. Full variable domain (remainder filled in from reference TRBV30 and TRBJ2-7): SQTIHQWPATLVQPVGSPLSLECTVEGTSNPNLYWYRQAAGRGLQLLFYSVGIGQISSEVPQNLSASRPQDRQFILSSKKLLLSDSGFYLCAWSLGLAEQYFGPGTRLTVT.

Details on this clonotype: A much more abundant neighbour one base away suggests this may be a read error. This CDR3 fails to terminate in the conserved phenylalanine or tryptophan, so it likely reflects a read error. The chain combines TRBV10-2 with TRBJ1-2; D gene ambiguous. V was trimmed by 6 bases and J by 4 bases, leaving 15 bases between them. Germline CDR1 reads WSHSY; CDR2 reads SAAADI. The CDR3 extends over 14 amino acids. CDR3 protein: CASSTGRVIYGYTY. The CDR3 nucleotides are TGCGCCAGCAGCACCGGGAGGGTAATCTATGGCTACACCTAC.

There are many counts of this clonotype. The chain has TRBV28 and TRBJ2-1, with 9 nucleotides matching TRBD2. This CDR3 has 14 amino acids. The germline gives CDR1 MDHEN, CDR2 SYDVKM. V shed 5 bases and J 5 bases; nucleotides not matched to a gene: 4. CDR3 in amino acids: CASSGLATNNEQFF. In DNA, the CDR3 is TGTGCCAGCAGTGGACTAGCGACCAACAATGAGCAGTTCTTC.

V is TRBV4-1 and J is TRBJ1-5, with D possibly TRBD1 on 6 matching bases. CDR3 length equals 16 residues. The V gene's germline CDR1 is MGHRA and CDR2 YSYEKL. Trimming took 2 bases from V and 1 from J, leaving 12 bases between them. The CDR3 here is CASSQTGTQSNQPQHF. The CDR3 DNA is TGCGCCAGCAGCCAAACCGGGACACAAAGCAATCAGCCCCAGCATTTT.

The rearrangement joins TRBV28 to TRBJ1-4; the match to TRBD1 covers 7 bases. V lost 5 bases and J lost 4; bases outside the gene matches: 7. CDR1 and CDR2 from the germline V gene are MDHEN and SYDVKM. The CDR3 sequence is 15 residues long. CDR3 sequence (DNA): TGTGCCAGCAGTCCCCCGACAGGGTATAATGAAAAACTGTTTTTT. Translation: CASSPPTGYNEKLFF.

CDR3 amino acids: CAIRSAGKVGTDTQYF. DNA of the CDR3: TGTGCCATCAGATCTGCCGGGAAGGTGGGCACAGATACGCAGTATTTT. The gene calls are TRBV10-3 and TRBJ2-3; possibly TRBD2 for D (5 bases). From germline, CDR1 is ENHRY and CDR2 SYGVKD. V shed 6 bases and J shed 1 base, with 17 bases lying between them. This CDR3 region has 16 residues.

The chain is built from TRBV12-3 or TRBV12-4 and TRBJ1-1; weak D call: TRBD1 (5 bases). Deletions cut 3 bases from V and 1 base from J, with 15 bases between. The CDR3 runs to 16 residues. CDR3 protein: CASSLVTAGPNTEAFF. In nucleotides, the CDR3 is TGTGCCAGCAGTTTGGTGACAGCGGGGCCGAACACTGAAGCTTTCTTT.

The V gene is TRBV27, the J gene TRBJ2-1; 11 bases align to TRBD2. Germline V gives CDR1 MNHEY, CDR2 SMNVEV (reference sequence). The CDR3 consists of 14 residues. Unmatched junction bases numbered 6, after V lost 8 bases and J lost 6 bases. CDR3 loop: CASAILAGVNEQFF. CDR3 DNA sequence: TGTGCCAGCGCAATACTAGCGGGAGTCAATGAGCAGTTCTTC.